The next 14 T cell receptor beta chains were all read from a single sample in a study of T cells in Graves' hyperthyroidism and ophthalmopathy. Researchers took RNA transcripts and amplified the TCR beta CDR3 regions from them. The HTBI primer set was used in a first-round RT-PCR of the TCR CDR3. One entry per CDR3 protein, called by TCRdb with MiXCR from the multiplex PCR reads. The sample lists nearly 600,000 distinct CDR3 sequences; 13% to 15% were seen once. Source material: blood. The origin of the receptors is a woman aged 18-35 years with Graves' ophthalmopathy.

The table lists this clonotype with many counts. The chain links TRBV11-2 to TRBJ2-3; TRBD2 matches 10 bases. Unmatched junction bases numbered 9, after V lost 3 bases and J lost 0 bases. The germline CDR1 and CDR2 sequences are SGHAT and FQNNGV. CDR3 size: 18 residues. CDR3 bases: TGTGCCAGCAGCTTTAACGGACTAGCGGCCACTAGCACAGATACGCAGTATTTT. It is translated as CASSFNGLAATSTDTQYF.

This clonotype was seen at least ten times. The rearrangement uses TRBV13 and TRBJ2-7, with D tentatively TRBD2 (6 bases). V lost 3 bases and J lost 1, with 13 bases in between. The CDR3 is 15 amino acids. Germline lookup yields CDR1 PRHDT and CDR2 FYEKMQ (reference sequence). DNA for the CDR3: TGTGCCAGCAGCTTCGGTCCAGGGACTTCCTACGAGCAGTACTTC. It encodes CASSFGPGTSYEQYF.

This clonotype was detected ten times or more. The chain is built from TRBV6-6 and TRBJ2-7; D gene uncertain. Trimming stripped 2 bases from V and 3 bases from J, with 5 bases between. Germline CDR1 and CDR2: MNHNY and SVGAGI (reference sequence). This CDR3 region has 12 residues. The CDR3 spells CASSYNSYEQYF. The CDR3 region has the DNA TGTGCCAGCAGTTACAACAGCTACGAGCAGTACTTC.

This clonotype was counted ten times or more. This chain connects TRBV29-1 to TRBJ2-3; D unclear. Deletions cut 5 bases from V and 2 bases from J, with 8 bases between. The germline V gene encodes CDR1 SQVTM and CDR2 ANQGSEA. This CDR3 region has 12 residues. CDR3 residues: CSVPKFTDTQYF. CDR3 nucleotides: TGCAGCGTTCCGAAGTTCACAGATACGCAGTATTTT.

This clonotype appeared many times. The rearrangement links TRBV28 to TRBJ1-1, with D tentatively TRBD1 (6 bases). In germline, CDR1 is MDHEN, CDR2 SYDVKM. Trimming left V 6 bases short and J 9 bases short, with 17 bases between. The CDR3 is 13 amino acids. CDR3 nucleotide sequence: TGTGCCAGCAGCCCGGGACAACCGGCTAAAGCTTTCTTT. Protein sequence: CASSPGQPAKAFF.

This rearrangement joins TRBV19 to TRBJ2-2, with D possibly being TRBD1 or TRBD2 (5 bases each). CDR1 and CDR2 from the germline V gene are LNHDA and SQIVND (reference sequence). V was shortened by 4 bases and J by 6 bases, with 15 bases between the two germline ends. The CDR3 loop spans 15 amino acids. CDR3 sequence: CASSKPPVGAGELFF. The CDR3 nucleotides read TGTGCCAGTAGTAAGCCTCCTGTGGGGGCCGGGGAGCTGTTTTTT.

Ten or more counts support this clonotype. The gene calls are TRBV28 and TRBJ2-3, with D possibly TRBD1 on 5 matching bases. Between the trimmed V and J ends, which lost 2 bases and 2 bases, there was a span of 20 bases. The germline gives CDR1 MDHEN, CDR2 SYDVKM. The CDR3 loop spans 18 amino acids. The CDR3 nucleotides are TGTGCCAGCAGTTTACAAGGGGCGTCTTTTTTTACCACAGATACGCAGTATTTT. It encodes CASSLQGASFFTTDTQYF. Combining the CDR3 with reference TRBV28 and TRBJ2-3 gives the whole variable domain DVKVTQSSRYLVKRTGEKVFLECVQDMDHENMFWYRQDPGLGLRLIYFSYDVKMKEKGDIPEGYSVSREKKERFSLILESASTNQTSMYLCASSLQGASFFTTDTQYFGPGTRLTVL.

This clonotype has just one count. This rearrangement joins TRBV19 to TRBJ1-1; a weak D match, TRBD1 (5 bases). Trimming removed 3 bases from V and 1 base from J, with 9 bases in between. The germline V gene has CDR1 LNHDA and CDR2 SQIVND (reference sequence). The CDR3 loop spans 14 amino acids. The CDR3 loop reads CASSIGAANTEAFF. DNA for the CDR3: TGTGCCAGTAGTATCGGGGCGGCGAACACTGAAGCTTTCTTT.

This clonotype has only a few counts. The rearrangement uses TRBV11-1 and TRBJ2-7; 12 positions match TRBD2. After removal of 1 base from V and 3 bases from J, the junction contained 10 bases not matched to a gene. This CDR3 is built from 18 residues. Germline V CDR1 and CDR2: SGHAT, FQDESV (reference sequence). The CDR3 spells CASSLVGQTSGRVYEQYF. The CDR3 nucleotides are TGTGCCAGCAGCTTAGTTGGGCAGACTAGCGGGAGAGTCTACGAGCAGTACTTC.

In its sample, this clonotype was seen many times. The rearrangement links TRBV18 to TRBJ1-1, with D perhaps TRBD1 (5 bases). This CDR3 comprises 14 residues. Germline V gives CDR1 KGHSH, CDR2 LQKENI. The germline V and J ends were trimmed by 2 bases and 3 bases, with 10 bases remaining between them. The CDR3 is CASSPGTRDTEAFF. The CDR3 nucleotides are TGTGCCAGCTCACCAGGGACCCGCGACACTGAAGCTTTCTTT.

This clonotype was counted only a few times. The chain recombines TRBV20-1 with TRBJ1-2; a possible D gene is TRBD1 (6 bases). Germline V gene sequence: CDR1 DFQATT, CDR2 SNEGSKA (reference sequence). The CDR3 length is 14 residues. V was shortened by 2 bases and J by 0 bases, with 10 bases between the two germline ends. The CDR3 loop is CSARWTEPNYGYTF. For the CDR3, the DNA is TGCAGTGCTAGATGGACAGAGCCTAACTATGGCTACACCTTC.

This clonotype appeared a few times. The chain employs TRBV10-2 and TRBJ2-2; TRBD2 aligns across 9 bases. Trimming removed 3 bases from V and 3 bases from J; junction bases left unmatched: 5. Germline values: CDR1 WSHSY, CDR2 SAAADI. The CDR3 consists of 16 residues. The CDR3 nucleotides read TGCGCCAGCAGTGATCGCGGGAGGGGGTACACCGGGGAGCTGTTTTTT. Amino acid sequence: CASSDRGRGYTGELFF.

This clonotype was counted ten times or more. The V call is TRBV7-9, the J call TRBJ1-2, with D possibly matching TRBD1 (5 bases). The CDR3 is made up of 13 amino acids. The V gene lost 1 base and the J gene lost 6 bases, with 9 bases spanning the gap. Germline CDR1 and CDR2: SEHNR and FQNEAQ (reference sequence). The CDR3 region has the DNA TGTGCCAGCAGCTTAGTGACAGCGCATGGCTACACCTTC. This encodes CASSLVTAHGYTF.

The chain carries TRBV28 and TRBJ1-6, with D possibly matching TRBD1 (5 bases). The CDR3 contains 14 residues. Germline loops: CDR1 MDHEN, CDR2 SYDVKM. Trimming pared 10 bases from V and 4 bases from J, leaving 14 bases between. CDR3 sequence reads: CAILRGRYNSPLHF. DNA for the CDR3: TGTGCCATACTGCGGGGACGGTATAATTCACCCCTCCACTTT.